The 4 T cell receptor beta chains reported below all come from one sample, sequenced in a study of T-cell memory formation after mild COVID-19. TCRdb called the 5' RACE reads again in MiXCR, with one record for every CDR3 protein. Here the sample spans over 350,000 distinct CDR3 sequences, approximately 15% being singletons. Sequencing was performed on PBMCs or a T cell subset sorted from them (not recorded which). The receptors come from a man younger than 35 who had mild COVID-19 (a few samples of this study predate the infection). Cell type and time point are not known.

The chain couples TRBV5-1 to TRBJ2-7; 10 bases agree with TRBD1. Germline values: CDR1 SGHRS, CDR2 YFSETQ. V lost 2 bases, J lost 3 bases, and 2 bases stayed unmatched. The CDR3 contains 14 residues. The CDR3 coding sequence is TGCGCCAGCAGCTTTTGGGACAGGGGCTACGAGCAGTACTTC. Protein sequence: CASSFWDRGYEQYF.

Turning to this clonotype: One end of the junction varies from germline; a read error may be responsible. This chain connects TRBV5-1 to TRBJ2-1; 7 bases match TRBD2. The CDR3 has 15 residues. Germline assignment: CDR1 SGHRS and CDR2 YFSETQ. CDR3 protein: CASSPDAATSRIVLF. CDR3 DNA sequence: TGCGCCAGCAGCCCCGACGCGGCGACTAGCAGAATAGTCTTATTC.

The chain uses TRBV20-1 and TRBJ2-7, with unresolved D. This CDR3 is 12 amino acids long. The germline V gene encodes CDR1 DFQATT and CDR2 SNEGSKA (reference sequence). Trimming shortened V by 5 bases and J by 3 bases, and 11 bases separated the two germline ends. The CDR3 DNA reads TGCAGTGCTCGCAACTTTATCTACGAGCAGTACGTC. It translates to CSARNFIYEQYV.

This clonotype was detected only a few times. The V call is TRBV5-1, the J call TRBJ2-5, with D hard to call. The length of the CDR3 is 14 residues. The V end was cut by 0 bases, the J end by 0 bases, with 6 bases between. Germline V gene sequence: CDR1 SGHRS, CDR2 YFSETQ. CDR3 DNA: TGCGCCAGCAGCTTGGACGGGTACCAAGAGACCCAGTACTTC. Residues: CASSLDGYQETQYF. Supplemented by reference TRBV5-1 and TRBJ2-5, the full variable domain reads KAGVTQTPRYLIKTRGQQVTLSCSPISGHRSVSWYQQTPGQGLQFLFEYFSETQRNKGNFPGRFSGRQFSNSRSEMNVSTLELGDSALYLCASSLDGYQETQYFGPGTRLLVL.